One sample yielded the 24 T cell receptor beta chains listed below, sequenced in a study of shared clonotypes between healthy human individuals. Sequenced by immunoSEQ multiplex PCR; TCRdb stores in-frame clones only, minus some. This sample has roughly 1,000,000 clones, with 75% to 80% found just once. Material for sequencing was memory CD4+ T cells from PBMCs. Subset of the sample: CD45RA-negative fraction. The receptors shown here come from a man aged 18 to 29 in good health. Some clones in this sample may be carry-over from other donors' samples.

This chain connects TRBV13 to TRBJ2-2; TRBD2 agrees at 7 bases. V was clipped by 0 bases and J by 4 bases; unmatched bases: 5. CDR3 length: 16 residues. Germline CDR1 reads PRHDT; CDR2 reads FYEKMQ (reference sequence). As DNA, the CDR3 is TGTGCCAGCAGCTTAGGCGCGGGAGAGAGCACCGGGGAGCTGTTTTTT. Protein sequence: CASSLGAGESTGELFF.

A remark on this clone: A far larger clone lies a single base away; this is likely a read error. The chain joins TRBV7-9 to TRBJ2-4; 9 nucleotides match TRBD1. The CDR3 is 14 amino acids. The ends lost 5 bases at V and 4 bases at J; junction bases unmatched: 3. Germline CDR1 and CDR2: SEHNR and FQNEAQ (reference sequence). This CDR3 is CASSHGTGKNIQYF. In DNA form, the CDR3 reads TGTGCCAGCAGCCACGGGACAGGGAAAAACATTCAGTACTTC. The full variable domain, in which reference TRBV7-9 and TRBJ2-4 provide the parts outside the CDR3, is DTGVSQNPRHKITKRGQNVTFRCDPISEHNRLYWYRQTLGQGPEFLTYFQNEAQLEKSRLLSDRFSAERPKGSFSTLEIQRTEQGDSAMYLCASSHGTGKNIQYFGAGTRLSVL.

The genes are TRBV5-6 and TRBJ2-5; 7 positions match TRBD2. This CDR3 is 14 amino acids long. Germline-derived CDR1 and CDR2 are SGHDT and YYEEEE. The V gene end was trimmed by 4 bases and the J gene end by 1 base; junction bases not matched to a gene: 4. The CDR3 DNA sequence: TGTGCCAGCAGCCGGGACTACATCCAAGAGACCCAGTACTTC. Its protein is CASSRDYIQETQYF.

This rearrangement joins TRBV7-8 to TRBJ2-7; D uncertain. Trimming removed 1 base at V and 4 bases at J, with 11 bases between. This CDR3 is 14 amino acids long. Germline CDR1 and CDR2: SGHVS and FQNEAQ. As DNA, the CDR3 is TGTGCCAGCAGCTTAGAAGGGCAGATGTACGAGCAGTACTTC. Its protein is CASSLEGQMYEQYF.

A word on this clone: Other DNA sequences in the sample encode the same CDR3. The chain is built from TRBV28 and TRBJ2-6; tentatively, D is TRBD1 (6 bases). Germline values: CDR1 MDHEN, CDR2 SYDVKM. The CDR3 covers 16 residues. Trimming removed 4 bases at V and 3 bases at J, with 13 bases between. DNA of the CDR3: TGTGCCAGCAGTTCCGGACAGTTAGATGGGGCCAACGTCCTGACTTTC. Translated: CASSSGQLDGANVLTF.

Of note for this clone: Other DNA sequences from this sample encode an identical CDR3 as well. This sequence joins TRBV7-2 and TRBJ2-2; D unresolved. The ends were cut back, 3 bases at V and 1 base at J, with 3 bases in the middle. Germline assignment: CDR1 SGHTA and CDR2 FQGNSA. The CDR3 contains 13 residues. The CDR3 nucleotides are TGTGCCAGCAGCTTCTGGAACACCGGGGAGCTGTTTTTT. This gives the protein CASSFWNTGELFF.

This rearrangement joins TRBV28 to TRBJ1-1; no clear D. Germline V gene sequence: CDR1 MDHEN, CDR2 SYDVKM. The CDR3 spans 16 residues. Trimming removed 3 bases at V and 1 base at J, with 15 bases between. The chain's CDR3 is CASSFRSPKGNTEAFF. Here the CDR3 DNA reads TGTGCCAGCAGTTTTCGGTCCCCAAAAGGGAACACTGAAGCTTTCTTT.

The chain joins TRBV14 to TRBJ1-2; maybe TRBD1 (5 bases). The V gene's germline CDR1 is SGHDN and CDR2 FVKESK. V was cut by 0 bases and J by 0 bases, with 20 bases left in between. The CDR3 covers 19 residues. The CDR3 nucleotides are TGTGCCAGCAGCCAAGATCGCGGGGGTCCGGATTTAGCTAACTATGGCTACACCTTC. As protein: CASSQDRGGPDLANYGYTF. The variable domain in full, with the rest retrieved from reference TRBV14 and TRBJ1-2, is EAGVTQFPSHSVIEKGQTVTLRCDPISGHDNLYWYRRVMGKEIKFLLHFVKESKQDESGMPNNRFLAERTGGTYSTLKVQPAELEDSGVYFCASSQDRGGPDLANYGYTFGSGTRLTVV.

The rearrangement links TRBV6-1 to TRBJ1-5; tentatively, D is TRBD1 (6 bases). CDR3 length: 14 residues. The germline V gene encodes CDR1 MNHNS and CDR2 SASEGT. Trimming pared 6 bases from V and 4 bases from J, leaving 13 bases between. CDR3 DNA: TGTGCCAGCAGCGACGGGGGGCGGAATCAGCCCCAGCATTTT. Protein: CASSDGGRNQPQHF.

J is TRBJ1-1 and V is TRBV5-4; D not resolved. The germline V gene has CDR1 SGHNT and CDR2 YYREEE (reference sequence). CDR3 length equals 12 residues. V shed 5 bases and J shed 4 bases, with 9 bases lying between them. DNA of the CDR3: TGTGCCAGCAGGGGCTCGGGCACTGAAGCTTTCTTT. It codes for CASRGSGTEAFF.

This sequence joins TRBV4-1 and TRBJ2-7; D is uncertain. The CDR3 consists of 14 residues. The V end was cut by 3 bases, the J end by 0 bases, with 9 bases between. Looked up from germline, CDR1 is MGHRA and CDR2 is YSYEKL. The CDR3 DNA follows: TGCGCCAGCAGCCAGGAGACGCACTCCTACGAGCAGTACTTC. Protein product: CASSQETHSYEQYF.

V is TRBV7-2 and J is TRBJ2-1, with a weak D call TRBD2 (6 bases). The CDR3 consists of 16 residues. The V end was cut by 1 base, the J end by 7 bases, with 17 bases between. CDR1 is SGHTA, CDR2 FQGNSA, per germline. CDR3: CASSLVASWGENEQFF. DNA of the CDR3: TGTGCCAGCAGCTTAGTCGCTAGCTGGGGGGAGAATGAGCAGTTCTTC.

This clone was seen more than once but under ten times. This chain connects TRBV6-6 to TRBJ1-1; D remains ambiguous. The CDR3 covers 15 residues. V lost 1 base, J lost 4 bases, and 13 bases lay in between. Germline-derived CDR1 and CDR2 are MNHNY and SVGAGI (reference sequence). Here the CDR3 DNA reads TGTGCCAGCAGTTACTTGTCCCCGCAGACCACTGAAGCTTTCTTT. It encodes CASSYLSPQTTEAFF.

Concerning this clone itself: Other nucleotide sequences in the sample specify the same CDR3. This rearrangement joins TRBV28 to TRBJ1-5; D gene uncertain. CDR1 is MDHEN, CDR2 SYDVKM, per germline. V lost 1 base and J lost 7, with 5 bases in between. The CDR3 consists of 12 residues. The CDR3 loop is CASSLLRQPQHF. DNA of the CDR3: TGTGCCAGCAGTTTATTAAGGCAGCCCCAGCATTTT.

The V call is TRBV6-5, the J call TRBJ1-1, with a tentative D call TRBD1 (5 bases). V lost 2 bases, J lost 4 bases, and 11 bases lay in between. The CDR3 has 14 residues. The germline V gene encodes CDR1 MNHEY and CDR2 SVGAGI. In nucleotides, the CDR3 is TGTGCCAGCAGTTACGCGGCAGGGCCCACTGAAGCTTTCTTT. As protein: CASSYAAGPTEAFF.

This chain joins TRBV9 and TRBJ2-1; no firm D call. CDR1 is SGDLS, CDR2 YYNGEE, per germline. This CDR3 is 14 amino acids long. The ends were cut back, 0 bases at V and 4 bases at J, with 8 bases in the middle. CDR3 amino acids: CASSVVLEYNEQFF. The CDR3 region has the DNA TGTGCCAGCAGCGTAGTACTGGAATACAATGAGCAGTTCTTC. Full variable domain (remainder filled in from reference TRBV9 and TRBJ2-1): DSGVTQTPKHLITATGQRVTLRCSPRSGDLSVYWYQQSLDQGLQFLIQYYNGEERAKGNILERFSAQQFPDLHSELNLSSLELGDSALYFCASSVVLEYNEQFFGPGTRLTVL.

The V and J genes are TRBV15 and TRBJ2-7; D might be TRBD2 (5 bases). V was shortened by 0 bases and J by 9 bases, with 15 bases between the two germline ends. The germline CDR1 and CDR2 sequences are LNHNV and YYDKDF (reference sequence). This CDR3 comprises 14 residues. The CDR3 bases are TGTGCCACCAGCAGAGATCTAGCCCCAGACGGGCAGTACTTC. It codes for CATSRDLAPDGQYF.

This clone turned up a few times. The V and J genes are TRBV5-8 and TRBJ2-5; D gene unclear. Trimming removed 2 bases from V and 4 bases from J, with 9 bases in between. The germline gives CDR1 SGHTS, CDR2 YDEGEE. The CDR3 is made up of 13 amino acids. The CDR3 region is CASSFYSPETQYF. CDR3 sequence (DNA): TGTGCCAGCAGCTTCTACAGCCCAGAGACCCAGTACTTC.

The DNA for the CDR3 is TGTGCCAGCAGCTTAGAAGGGACTCTCTCCTACGAGCAGTACTTC. Protein product: CASSLEGTLSYEQYF. The rearrangement uses TRBV7-9 and TRBJ2-7; TRBD2 might be the D (6 bases). CDR1 is SEHNR, CDR2 FQNEAQ, per germline (reference sequence). Trimming removed 1 base from V and 0 bases from J, with 10 bases in between. The CDR3 loop spans 15 amino acids.

J is TRBJ2-7 and V is TRBV6-1; D possibly matches TRBD1 or TRBD2 (6 bases each). With 0 bases removed from V and 4 bases from J, the gap between germline ends came to 10 bases. Germline V gene sequence: CDR1 MNHNS, CDR2 SASEGT. The CDR3 consists of 14 residues. The CDR3 coding sequence is TGTGCCAGCAGTGAAGCGTGGGGGGCTTACGAGCAGTACTTC. Amino acids: CASSEAWGAYEQYF.

This clone has ten or more counts. The chain couples TRBV7-7 to TRBJ2-1; 11 nucleotides agree with TRBD2. Trimming removed 5 bases from V and 8 bases from J; junction bases left unmatched: 5. The CDR3 has 14 amino acids. In germline, CDR1 is SSHAT, CDR2 FNYEAQ (reference sequence). This chain's CDR3 is CASSLGLAADEQFF. The CDR3 DNA follows: TGTGCCAGCAGCCTGGGACTAGCGGCGGATGAGCAGTTCTTC.

This sequence joins TRBV7-2 and TRBJ2-5; TRBD2 agrees at 15 bases. There are 17 residues in the CDR3. Trimming at V came to 5 bases and at J to 5 bases, leaving 9 bases not matched to a gene. The germline V gene encodes CDR1 SGHTA and CDR2 FQGNSA. The CDR3 DNA sequence: TGTGCCAGCAGCCCCCAGGGACTAGCGGGAGGATTTGAGACCCAGTACTTC. This encodes CASSPQGLAGGFETQYF.

A few counts support this clone. This CDR3 is CASSPPRYGYTF. The CDR3, as DNA: TGTGCCAGCAGCCCCCCCCGCTATGGCTACACCTTC. The chain carries TRBV11-3 and TRBJ1-2; D call uncertain. The V and J ends lost 5 bases and 4 bases respectively, with 8 bases between them. Germline CDR1 reads SGHNT; CDR2 reads YENEEA. CDR3 length: 12 residues.

The chain couples TRBV6-1 to TRBJ1-2; TRBD1 is a possible D gene (5 bases). V was clipped by 4 bases and J by 3 bases, with 9 bases between them. Germline-derived CDR1 and CDR2 are MNHNS and SASEGT. This CDR3 is 13 amino acids long. CDR3 coding DNA: TGTGCCAGCAGTGCTGCAGGGCACTATGGCTACACCTTC. It specifies CASSAAGHYGYTF.